This paragraph covers one T cell receptor beta chain sequence. This clone was picked up a small number of times. Which antigen it targets is not known. It has no much larger one-base neighbor in the sample; base qualities were not kept. This sample was taken from a study of shared clonotypes between healthy human individuals (dated by TCRdb to 2020 to 2021). A note on the overall study: The cohort included three men and a couple of women between 18 and 49 years of age. Different laboratories and diverse techniques were used to prepare libraries and sequence TCR repertoires, to increase sequencing depth and limit assay-specific biases. Each donor's leukapheresis produced roughly between about 0.9 and 9.5 billion PBMCs. To estimate repertoire size and how much clonotype sharing occurs between individuals, the study deeply sequenced the blood TCR repertoires of roughly 5 healthy adults. Study-wide conclusions, independent of this receptor: Sampling was limited to blood, and TCR repertoires in tissue likely differ from TCR repertoires in blood. Based on pairwise subsampling, the degree of clonotype sharing among donors was expected to be affected by sequencing depth. Because the study included only a small number of donors, the genetic and exposure-history diversity represented was limited.

Using the deep immunoSEQ assay, multiplex PCR amplified TCR CDR3 regions from genomic DNA. Extracted genomic DNA from each cell subset was spread evenly across all wells of several immunoSEQ 96-well plates, with each plate serving as a replicate. For unsorted PBMC, each replicate PCR was loaded with approximately 0.3 ug genomic DNA, equivalent to around 30,000 T cell genomes. Unsorted PBMC genomic DNA was sequenced across ten immunoSEQ deep assay plates. Purified libraries were measured with a Qubit 3.0 fluorometer, size-checked on a Bioanalyzer 2100, and measured again with the KAPA Library Quantification kit. Every immunoSEQ 96-well plate was sequenced on a separate single-read 150-cycle Illumina NextSeq 550 flow cell. On the authors' methods: The immunoSEQ output contained only junctional sequences without quality scores, so filtering could not match that applied to full-length reads. Sequences were annotated with PyIR, a Python wrapper for IgBLAST v1.9, using IMGT germline references to assign V/J genes and CDR3. Reads were removed for weak V/J assignments (E-value above 1e-6), missing CDR3, stop codons, out-of-frame junctions, or ambiguous translated residues. V3J clonotypes were defined as sequences sharing an identical inferred V gene, J gene, and CDR3 amino acid sequence. To compute the percentage overlap between repertoires, the number of shared unique clonotypes was divided by the size of the smaller repertoire. Repertoire richness was assessed with RTK rarefaction, the Chao1 estimator, and Recon v2.1 estimates of unobserved clonotypes. The source is immuneACCESS, and TCRdb retained only in-frame sequences with V and J called. Part of the clones is not carried over; for the studies checked, unresolved V genes explain less than half of this, and the remainder is unexplained. The V and J calls and clone size were taken over from that table, and D and trimming were inferred from the DNA. The sample table holds about 490,000 clones, of which almost 80% were seen once. The leading ten clones occupy 12% of the sample.

Healthy HIV-negative adults with no recently reported acute infections or vaccinations were included as donors. Only Caucasian adults living in Nashville, Tennessee, USA were represented among the donors. For unsorted samples, tens of millions of PBMCs were counted and genomic DNA was extracted with the QIAamp DNA Blood Mini kit. After blood collection by leukapheresis, PBMCs were isolated using Ficoll-Histopaque density gradient centrifugation and then cryopreserved in the vapor phase of liquid nitrogen. V is reduced by 4 bases and J by 5 bases, leaving a spacing of 14 bases between them. CDR1 and CDR2 are read off the germline V gene (reference sequence) as GTSNPN and SVGIG. Inclusive of the bounding cysteine and phenylalanine, the CDR3 is 13 residues long. Here the CDR3 DNA is all that survives: 39 bases in frame from base 1.

This TCR derives from a woman in her 40s in good health. Some clones in this sample may be carry-over from other donors' samples. This chain joins TRBV30 to TRBJ1-1, with the D gene not clear enough to name. The specimen sequenced was PBMCs. In nucleotides, the sequence is TGTGCCTGGATCCGGTCCCGGGGAACTGAAGCTTTCTTT. Translated, this is CAWIRSRGTEAFF.